Below, 29 T cell receptor beta chains from the same sample are listed, as sequenced in a study of cytomegalovirus exposure and HLA in healthy donors. The study ran its PCR with 60 Vbeta and 13 Jbeta primers. Some clones are missing from TCRdb's copy, which holds only in-frame ones; the method was immunoSEQ multiplex PCR. The sample totals approximately 110,000 clones. Sequencing was performed on PBMCs. These receptors all come from a man aged 18 to 29 in good health and CMV-seronegative.

The chain has TRBV11-2 and TRBJ1-4; possibly TRBD1 for D (6 bases). The CDR3 sequence is 13 residues long. V lost 6 bases to trimming and J lost 4 bases, with 9 bases between them. The germline V gene encodes CDR1 SGHAT and CDR2 FQNNGV. CDR3 loop: CASSWTVNEKLFF. The CDR3 coding sequence is TGTGCCAGCAGTTGGACAGTTAATGAAAAACTGTTTTTT.

The gene calls are TRBV2 and TRBJ2-1; 9 bases match TRBD2. The CDR3 is 16 amino acids. Trimming removed 6 bases from V and 7 bases from J; junction bases left unmatched: 13. From germline, CDR1 is SNHLY and CDR2 FYNNEI. The CDR3 protein is CASSLNTGLADNEQFF. The CDR3 DNA is TGTGCCAGCAGCCTAAACACGGGACTAGCAGATAATGAGCAGTTCTTC.

This chain uses TRBV27 with TRBJ2-3, with 8 nucleotides matching TRBD1. Germline CDR1 is MNHEY and CDR2 is SMNVEV (reference sequence). V gave up 5 bases and J gave up 0 bases; unmatched junction bases: 4. This CDR3 comprises 15 residues. The CDR3 coding sequence is TGTGCCAGCAGTCCCGGGACAGGTAGCACAGATACGCAGTATTTT. This encodes CASSPGTGSTDTQYF.

The chain joins TRBV28 to TRBJ2-4, with D possibly matching TRBD1 (5 bases). V was shortened by 2 bases and J by 7 bases, with 9 bases between the two germline ends. The CDR3 consists of 13 residues. Germline V gene lookup returns CDR1 MDHEN and CDR2 SYDVKM. CDR3 DNA sequence: TGTGCCAGCAGTTTAAGTCAGGGTAACATTCAGTACTTC. Encoded protein: CASSLSQGNIQYF.

This chain joins TRBV19 and TRBJ2-7, with 8 bases lining up with TRBD2. V lost 5 bases and J lost 2; bases outside the gene matches: 5. The CDR3 is 14 residues long. Germline V lookup: CDR1 LNHDA, CDR2 SQIVND (reference sequence). Here the CDR3 reads CASSATSGPYEQYF. CDR3 nucleotide sequence: TGTGCCAGTAGTGCAACTAGCGGCCCCTACGAGCAGTACTTC.

The rearrangement uses TRBV29-1 and TRBJ1-1; TRBD1 might be the D (5 bases). Germline lookup yields CDR1 SQVTM and CDR2 ANQGSEA. There are 15 residues in the CDR3. V dropped 4 bases and J dropped 7 bases, with 22 bases sitting between them. CDR3 DNA: TGCAGCGTTGTGGGGGGAGGCGGTAAGAGTGGTGAAGCTTTCTTT. Its protein is CSVVGGGGKSGEAFF.

The chain recombines TRBV5-1 with TRBJ2-2; 8 bases match TRBD1. Per the germline V gene, CDR1 is SGHRS and CDR2 is YFSETQ. CDR3 length: 15 amino acids. The V segment lost 4 bases and the J segment 5 bases; nucleotides outside the gene matches: 7. The CDR3: CASSPDRGKTGELFF. DNA of the CDR3: TGCGCCAGCAGCCCCGACAGGGGTAAGACCGGGGAGCTGTTTTTT.

The chain has TRBV5-6 and TRBJ2-7, with 7 bases fitting TRBD1. The germline V gene has CDR1 SGHDT and CDR2 YYEEEE. The V segment lost 5 bases and the J segment 9 bases; nucleotides outside the gene matches: 14. This CDR3 spans 14 amino acids. The CDR3 sequence is CASSWTGSRSSQYF. The DNA for the CDR3 is TGTGCCAGCAGTTGGACAGGCAGTCGGAGTTCGCAGTACTTC.

The rearrangement uses TRBV9 and TRBJ2-3; no definite D call. CDR1 and CDR2 from the germline V gene are SGDLS and YYNGEE. V was trimmed by 4 bases and J by 1 base, leaving 10 bases between them. The CDR3 sequence is 14 residues long. CDR3 sequence reads: CASSNNPRTDTQYF. The CDR3 bases are TGTGCCAGCAGCAACAACCCACGCACAGATACGCAGTATTTT.

The chain has TRBV18 and TRBJ1-1; a weak D match, TRBD1 (5 bases). Germline-derived CDR1 and CDR2 are KGHSH and LQKENI. V lost 3 bases, J lost 0 bases, and 8 bases lay in between. This CDR3 has 14 residues. The CDR3 DNA reads TGTGCCAGCTCACCCAGGGAAATGAACACTGAAGCTTTCTTT. Its protein product is CASSPREMNTEAFF.

The chain carries TRBV5-5 and TRBJ1-1, with a tentative D call TRBD1 (6 bases). CDR1 is SGHKS and CDR2 is YYEKEE in the germline V gene (reference sequence). This CDR3 is built from 16 residues. V lost 2 bases, J lost 1 base, and 15 bases lay in between. CDR3 amino acids: CASSLSIRGENTEAFF. The CDR3 DNA is TGTGCCAGCAGCTTATCTATCAGGGGCGAGAACACTGAAGCTTTCTTT.

Comments on this clone: Within the sample, other DNA sequences also encode this same CDR3. V and J are TRBV5-6 and TRBJ2-5, with 9 bases lining up with TRBD2. CDR3 length: 15 residues. Germline V lookup: CDR1 SGHDT, CDR2 YYEEEE. V lost 0 bases, J lost 2 bases, and 2 bases stayed unmatched. Here the CDR3 DNA reads TGTGCCAGCAGCTTGGGGCTAGCGGGGCAAGAGACCCAGTACTTC. It yields the protein CASSLGLAGQETQYF.

The rearrangement joins TRBV10-1 to TRBJ2-4; TRBD1 matches 9 bases. V lost 4 bases, J lost 0 bases, and 1 base stayed unmatched. The CDR3 length is 15 residues. Germline V gene sequence: CDR1 WNHNN, CDR2 SYGVQD (reference sequence). CDR3 coding DNA: TGCGCCAGCAGTGCGACAGGGGGAGCCAAAAACATTCAGTACTTC. Translating it yields CASSATGGAKNIQYF.

This chain connects TRBV9 to TRBJ1-3; TRBD1 agrees at 9 bases. CDR1 and CDR2 from the germline V gene are SGDLS and YYNGEE. The CDR3 extends over 16 amino acids. V shed 3 bases and J 4 bases; nucleotides not matched to a gene: 8. CDR3 DNA: TGTGCCAGCAGCGCACAGGGACAGGGCCGCGGAAACACCATATATTTT. Encoded protein: CASSAQGQGRGNTIYF.

V is TRBV6-1 and J is TRBJ1-5; D ambiguous. The ends were cut back, 4 bases at V and 5 bases at J, with 3 bases in the middle. The CDR3 contains 11 residues. Germline CDR1 reads MNHNS; CDR2 reads SASEGT. The chain's CDR3 is CASSADQPQHF. As DNA, the CDR3 is TGTGCCAGCAGTGCGGATCAGCCCCAGCATTTT.

The V call is TRBV27, the J call TRBJ1-2; D uncertain. Germline assignment: CDR1 MNHEY and CDR2 SMNVEV (reference sequence). V lost 4 bases, J lost 2 bases, and 8 bases lay in between. CDR3 length equals 13 residues. The CDR3, as DNA: TGTGCCAGCAGTTGGAGGGAAAACTATGGCTACACCTTC. Amino acid sequence: CASSWRENYGYTF.

The J gene is TRBJ1-1, the V gene TRBV7-8; TRBD1 matches at 7 bases. Per germline, CDR1 SGHVS and CDR2 FQNEAQ. CDR3 length equals 14 residues. Trimming cost V 8 bases and J 2 bases; bases outside gene matches: 8. The CDR3 reads CASGMGQPNTEAFF. CDR3 bases: TGTGCCAGCGGCATGGGACAGCCTAACACTGAAGCTTTCTTT.

The V call is TRBV4-1, the J call TRBJ1-6, with 9 positions matching TRBD1. This CDR3 comprises 20 residues. Per the germline V gene, CDR1 is MGHRA and CDR2 is YSYEKL. The V and J ends lost 6 bases and 0 bases, in that order; junction bases with no gene match: 15. CDR3 in amino acids: CASRTGGSNPFSSYNSPLHF. DNA for the CDR3: TGCGCCAGCAGGACAGGGGGAAGTAATCCCTTCAGCTCCTATAATTCACCCCTCCACTTT.

The chain has TRBV5-8 and TRBJ1-2; D not certain. Deletions cut 1 base from V and 1 base from J, with 17 bases between. The V gene's germline CDR1 is SGHTS and CDR2 YDEGEE. This CDR3 spans 17 amino acids. The CDR3 protein is CASSLHGLIDNNYGYTF. The CDR3 nucleotides read TGTGCCAGCAGCTTGCACGGACTCATTGATAATAACTATGGCTACACCTTC.

V usage is TRBV5-1 and J usage is TRBJ2-4; TRBD1 matches at 9 bases. CDR3 length: 15 amino acids. J gave up 7 bases and V 3 bases, and 8 bases lay outside the gene matches. Germline CDR1 is SGHRS and CDR2 is YFSETQ. The CDR3 loop reads CASSSTGGAWNIQYF. For the CDR3, the DNA is TGCGCCAGCAGCTCTACAGGGGGCGCTTGGAACATTCAGTACTTC.

The chain's CDR3 is CASSGQGANTEAFF. The DNA of the CDR3 is TGTGCCAGCAGTGGACAGGGGGCAAACACTGAAGCTTTCTTT. The J gene is TRBJ1-1, the V gene TRBV9; 11 bases align to TRBD1. Germline CDR1 and CDR2: SGDLS and YYNGEE. This CDR3 region has 14 residues. V shed 5 bases, J shed 2 bases, and the junction held 2 bases outside the gene matches.

The rearrangement links TRBV7-8 to TRBJ1-1; TRBD1 aligns across 7 bases. Germline CDR1 reads SGHVS; CDR2 reads FQNEAQ. The ends lost 1 base at V and 8 bases at J; junction bases unmatched: 7. The CDR3 sequence is 14 residues long. DNA for the CDR3: TGTGCCAGCAGCTTAGAGGCAGGGGGATTCGAAGCTTTCTTT. It yields the protein CASSLEAGGFEAFF.

The chain has TRBV2 and TRBJ2-2; 8 bases are a match to TRBD1. Germline CDR1 and CDR2: SNHLY and FYNNEI. Trimming took 2 bases from V and 1 from J; bases not matched to a gene: 6. The CDR3 loop spans 17 amino acids. The CDR3 coding sequence is TGTGCCAGCAGTGAACCATCCGGGACAGGGAACACCGGGGAGCTGTTTTTT. It encodes CASSEPSGTGNTGELFF.

The genes are TRBV5-1 and TRBJ2-3; TRBD2 agrees at 12 bases. With V trimmed by 4 bases and J by 7 bases, 10 bases remained unmatched. CDR3 size: 16 residues. CDR1 is SGHRS, CDR2 YFSETQ, per germline. CDR3 residues: CASSSGLAGRQYTQYF. As DNA, the CDR3 is TGCGCCAGCAGCAGCGGACTAGCGGGGCGGCAATATACGCAGTATTTT.

Turning to this clone: This same CDR3 is encoded by further DNA sequences in the sample. V and J are TRBV18 and TRBJ2-5, with D hard to call. Trimming pared 3 bases from V and 5 bases from J, leaving 4 bases between. The germline gives CDR1 KGHSH, CDR2 LQKENI. This CDR3 is built from 11 residues. The CDR3 sequence: CASSPSETQYF. DNA of the CDR3: TGTGCCAGCTCACCTTCGGAGACCCAGTACTTC. Full variable domain (rest looked up from reference TRBV18 and TRBJ2-5): NAGVMQNPRHLVRRRGQEARLRCSPMKGHSHVYWYRQLPEEGLKFMVYLQKENIIDESGMPKERFSAEFPKEGPSILRIQQVVRGDSAAYFCASSPSETQYFGPGTRLLVL.

J is TRBJ2-7 and V is TRBV6-1; a possible D gene is TRBD2 (6 bases). CDR1 and CDR2 from the germline V gene are MNHNS and SASEGT. The CDR3 loop spans 13 amino acids. V was clipped by 0 bases and J by 5 bases, with 8 bases between them. CDR3 region: CASSEARRDEQYF. The DNA of the CDR3 is TGTGCCAGCAGTGAAGCGCGGAGGGACGAGCAGTACTTC.

The chain uses TRBV5-8 and TRBJ2-7; D is uncertain. CDR1 is SGHTS, CDR2 YDEGEE, per germline. CDR3 length: 11 amino acids. The germline V and J ends were trimmed by 4 bases and 4 bases, with 6 bases remaining between them. CDR3: CASSDEYEQYF. The CDR3 DNA reads TGTGCCAGCAGCGATGAGTACGAGCAGTACTTC. The complete variable domain, with remaining parts taken from reference TRBV5-8 and TRBJ2-7, reads EAGVTQSPTHLIKTRGQQATLRCSPISGHTSVYWYQQALGLGLQFLLWYDEGEERNRGNFPPRFSGRQFPNYSSELNVNALELEDSALYLCASSDEYEQYFGPGTRLTVT.

The chain has TRBV6-5 and TRBJ1-5; D may be TRBD1 (5 bases). There are 15 residues in the CDR3. Trimming left V 6 bases short and J 7 bases short, with 19 bases between. Germline values: CDR1 MNHEY, CDR2 SVGAGI. The CDR3 DNA follows: TGTGCCAGCAGCCCAACTCAGGGTCGAAAGCAGCCCCAGCATTTT. Residues: CASSPTQGRKQPQHF.

The J gene is TRBJ1-1, the V gene TRBV19, with D hard to call. V was shortened by 4 bases and J by 1 base, with 10 bases between the two germline ends. This CDR3 contains 14 residues. Germline assignment: CDR1 LNHDA and CDR2 SQIVND (reference sequence). CDR3 sequence (DNA): TGTGCCAGTAGTAAGTTTCTCAGGAACACTGAAGCTTTCTTT. This translates into CASSKFLRNTEAFF.